This is a list of T cell receptor beta chains from one sample in a study of CD8 T cells in Susac syndrome. TCRdb re-called the immunoSEQ multiplex PCR reads through MiXCR, storing one row per CDR3 protein. Here the sample spans around 200,000 distinct CDR3 sequences, 92% being singletons. Sample: CD8+ T cells from PBMCs. The receptors come from a human donor with multiple sclerosis. Both conserved end residues are part of each CDR3. Each record gives: D gene, J gene, clone size, V gene, CDR3 DNA, CDR3 protein. D genes are given only for firm matches. A row's size may be missing; if present it is once, few, many or a size class.

D gene: .; J gene: TRBJ2-7; clone size: .; V gene: TRBV20-1; CDR3 DNA: TGCAGTGCCCCCATGGGCTACGAGCAGTACTTC; CDR3 protein: CSAPMGYEQYF
D gene: TRBD1; J gene: TRBJ1-2; clone size: .; V gene: TRBV4-3; CDR3 DNA: TGCGCCAGCAGCCAAGACCGCAGGGGGACTGGCTACACCTTC; CDR3 protein: CASSQDRRGTGYTF
D gene: .; J gene: TRBJ2-7; clone size: .; V gene: TRBV20-1; CDR3 DNA: TGCAGTGCTAGCCGGGTGGTGGCAGGGTTGTTAAACGAGCAGTACTTC; CDR3 protein: CSASRVVAGLLNEQYF
D gene: .; J gene: TRBJ1-5; clone size: .; V gene: TRBV25-1; CDR3 DNA: TGTGCCAGCAGGGAGGACCTAAATCAGCCCCAGCATTTT; CDR3 protein: CASREDLNQPQHF
D gene: TRBD2; J gene: TRBJ2-7; clone size: .; V gene: TRBV7-9; CDR3 DNA: TGTGCCAGCAGCCCAGGGACTAGCGATGAGCAGTACTTC; CDR3 protein: CASSPGTSDEQYF
D gene: .; J gene: TRBJ1-1; clone size: few; V gene: TRBV29-1; CDR3 DNA: TGCAGCGTTGAGGGTGGGGTTCGCACTGAAGCTTTCTTT; CDR3 protein: CSVEGGVRTEAFF
D gene: .; J gene: TRBJ2-3; clone size: .; V gene: TRBV28; CDR3 DNA: TGTGCCAGCAGACTTGGGGCAGATACGCAGTATTTT; CDR3 protein: CASRLGADTQYF
D gene: TRBD1; J gene: TRBJ1-1; clone size: .; V gene: TRBV20-1; CDR3 DNA: TGCAGTGCTGAGGACAGGGACACTGAAGCTTTCTTT; CDR3 protein: CSAEDRDTEAFF
D gene: TRBD2; J gene: TRBJ2-1; clone size: .; V gene: TRBV6-1; CDR3 DNA: TGTGCCAGCCCAGCGGGGGGGCCGAATAATGAGCAGTTCTTC; CDR3 protein: CASPAGGPNNEQFF
D gene: .; J gene: TRBJ1-2; clone size: .; V gene: TRBV9; CDR3 DNA: TGTGCCAGCAGCGTTCGAGACTATGGCTACACCTTC; CDR3 protein: CASSVRDYGYTF
D gene: TRBD2; J gene: TRBJ2-1; clone size: once; V gene: TRBV6-5; CDR3 DNA: TGTGCCAGCAGTTACTCGATGTACGGGGGGACTAGCGGGATCGGGAATGAGCAGTTCTTC; CDR3 protein: CASSYSMYGGTSGIGNEQFF
D gene: .; J gene: TRBJ2-1; clone size: once; V gene: TRBV7-3; CDR3 DNA: TGTGCCAGCAGCTTAACTAGAGGGGGGTCCAATGAGCAGTTCTTC; CDR3 protein: CASSLTRGGSNEQFF
D gene: .; J gene: TRBJ2-1; clone size: .; V gene: TRBV9; CDR3 DNA: TGTGCCAGCAGCGTGCCCCCTAGCCCCAATGAGCAGTTCTTC; CDR3 protein: CASSVPPSPNEQFF
D gene: .; J gene: TRBJ1-2; clone size: .; V gene: TRBV2; CDR3 DNA: TGTGCCAGCAGGGGATTCGAGGAAGCTAACTATGGCTACACCTTC; CDR3 protein: CASRGFEEANYGYTF
D gene: .; J gene: TRBJ1-4; clone size: once; V gene: TRBV6-2/TRBV6-3; CDR3 DNA: TGTGCCAGCAGTTATCCGACGGACTTTACAACTAATGAAAAACTGTTTTTT; CDR3 protein: CASSYPTDFTTNEKLFF
D gene: .; J gene: TRBJ1-1; clone size: .; V gene: TRBV11-3; CDR3 DNA: TGTGCCAGCAGCACGGGGTTAAAGGAAGCTTTCTTT; CDR3 protein: CASSTGLKEAFF
D gene: .; J gene: TRBJ2-3; clone size: .; V gene: TRBV6-1; CDR3 DNA: TGTGCCACCTACCCCACAGGGACGACAGATACGCAGTATTTT; CDR3 protein: CATYPTGTTDTQYF
D gene: .; J gene: TRBJ2-1; clone size: .; V gene: TRBV27; CDR3 DNA: TGTGCCAGCAGTTCGACCGTGGAGCAGTTCTTC; CDR3 protein: CASSSTVEQFF
D gene: .; J gene: TRBJ2-7; clone size: .; V gene: TRBV9; CDR3 DNA: TGTGCCAGCAGCCGCGGTGGGGGCGAGGCTAACGAGCAGTACTTC; CDR3 protein: CASSRGGGEANEQYF
D gene: TRBD1; J gene: TRBJ2-1; clone size: .; V gene: TRBV30; CDR3 DNA: TGTGCCTGGAGTGTACCGGACAGGGGGCTACACAATGAGCAGTTCTTC; CDR3 protein: CAWSVPDRGLHNEQFF
D gene: TRBD2; J gene: TRBJ2-3; clone size: .; V gene: TRBV12-3/TRBV12-4; CDR3 DNA: TGTGCCAGCAGTCTACCACTCGGACTAGGAACAGATACGCAGTATTTT; CDR3 protein: CASSLPLGLGTDTQYF
D gene: .; J gene: TRBJ1-1; clone size: once; V gene: TRBV9; CDR3 DNA: TGTGCCAGCAGCGTAGTTGGAGGGGGTGGCACTGAAGCTTTCTTT; CDR3 protein: CASSVVGGGGTEAFF
D gene: .; J gene: TRBJ1-1; clone size: few; V gene: TRBV6-4; CDR3 DNA: TGTGCCAGCAGTGGCACAATGAACACTGAAGCTTTCTTT; CDR3 protein: CASSGTMNTEAFF
D gene: TRBD2; J gene: TRBJ2-2; clone size: .; V gene: TRBV20-1; CDR3 DNA: TGCAGTGTCGCTTTAGCGGGGGGCTCCACCGGGGAGCTGTTTTTT; CDR3 protein: CSVALAGGSTGELFF
D gene: TRBD1; J gene: TRBJ1-5; clone size: .; V gene: TRBV20-1; CDR3 DNA: TGCAGTGCATCATATACCCGGGACAGTAATCAGCCCCAGCATTTT; CDR3 protein: CSASYTRDSNQPQHF
D gene: .; J gene: TRBJ1-5; clone size: .; V gene: TRBV19; CDR3 DNA: TGTGCCAGTAAGCGGGATTTGCCCAATCAGCCCCAGCATTTT; CDR3 protein: CASKRDLPNQPQHF
D gene: .; J gene: TRBJ2-7; clone size: .; V gene: TRBV18; CDR3 DNA: TGTGCCAGCTCACCACCGATCCCCAGAGGGACCTACGAGCAGTACTTC; CDR3 protein: CASSPPIPRGTYEQYF
D gene: .; J gene: TRBJ1-1; clone size: .; V gene: TRBV13; CDR3 DNA: TGTGCCAGCAGTGGATCTTCCCAGGCGAACACTGAAGCTTTCTTT; CDR3 protein: CASSGSSQANTEAFF
D gene: TRBD1; J gene: TRBJ2-5; clone size: .; V gene: TRBV9; CDR3 DNA: TGTGCCAGCAGCGTAGGGACAGGGGGACAAGAGACCCAGTACTTC; CDR3 protein: CASSVGTGGQETQYF
D gene: TRBD2; J gene: TRBJ2-2; clone size: .; V gene: TRBV6-5; CDR3 DNA: TGTGCCAGCAGTTACTCGGCCCAGCGGGAGATAAGCGGGGAGCTGTTTTTT; CDR3 protein: CASSYSAQREISGELFF
D gene: TRBD1; J gene: TRBJ1-6; clone size: .; V gene: TRBV7-8; CDR3 DNA: TGTGCCAGCAGCCCCTGGACAGGGCTCCCTTCACCCCTCCACTTT; CDR3 protein: CASSPWTGLPSPLHF
D gene: TRBD2; J gene: TRBJ2-5; clone size: .; V gene: TRBV7-9; CDR3 DNA: TGTGCCAGCAGCTCCACACGGGGGGGAACCCCCCAAGAGACCCAGTACTTC; CDR3 protein: CASSSTRGGTPQETQYF
D gene: .; J gene: TRBJ1-1; clone size: .; V gene: TRBV5-1; CDR3 DNA: TGCGCCAGCAGCTCCTGGGCGGATGACATGAACACTGAAGCTTTCTTT; CDR3 protein: CASSSWADDMNTEAFF
D gene: TRBD2; J gene: TRBJ2-1; clone size: .; V gene: TRBV7-3; CDR3 DNA: TGTGCCAGCAGCCTCGGTCTTAGCGGGAGTAGCAATGAGCAGTTCTTC; CDR3 protein: CASSLGLSGSSNEQFF
D gene: .; J gene: TRBJ2-1; clone size: .; V gene: TRBV9; CDR3 DNA: TGTGCCAGCAGCGTAGGGGGTATCGACAATGAGCAGTTCTTC; CDR3 protein: CASSVGGIDNEQFF
D gene: .; J gene: TRBJ2-2; clone size: .; V gene: TRBV9; CDR3 DNA: TGTGCCAGCAGCGTAGACGGTCTGGGCACCGGGGAGCTGTTTTTT; CDR3 protein: CASSVDGLGTGELFF
D gene: TRBD1; J gene: TRBJ1-1; clone size: .; V gene: TRBV5-1; CDR3 DNA: TGCGCCAGCAGCACCGGGGCAGGGGGGGGTGTGACTGAAGCTTTCTTT; CDR3 protein: CASSTGAGGGVTEAFF